This T cell receptor (beta chain) was profiled in a study of blood T cells in healthy people across ages. The authors ran a second PCR of roughly 6 to 12 cycles using a sample-barcoded 5' primer and a J-beta primer mix. TCRdb reanalysed the 5' RACE reads using MiXCR and keeps one entry per CDR3 protein. The sample lists approximately 670,000 distinct CDR3 sequences, about 43% seen once, with around 32% in the top ten. Findings of the study overall: Bulk PBMC profiling left naive and antigen-experienced comparisons inconclusive.

The sample holds a few counts of this clonotype. Its antigen is not known. CDR3 length: 17 residues. CDR1 and CDR2 (germline): LGHNA, YSLEER. The V segment lost 0 bases and the J segment 4 bases; nucleotides outside the gene matches: 11. This TCR was recovered from a man at least 80 years old in good health. Sequences were obtained from blood. V gene TRBV4-3 combines with J gene TRBJ1-2; 7 bases agree with TRBD1. Here the CDR3 DNA reads TGCGCCAGCAGCCAAGATTACCGGGACAGATTTGGCTATGGCTACACCTTC. Translating it yields CASSQDYRDRFGYGYTF.